The present T cell receptor beta chain was sequenced within a study of Graves' ophthalmopathy and Graves' hyperthyroidism. The authors amplified TCR beta CDR3 regions from RNA transcripts. After a first-round RT-PCR with HTBI primers, a second-round multiplex PCR was run. Each CDR3 protein is one row after TCRdb ran MiXCR on the multiplex PCR reads. In the table there are approximately 480,000 distinct CDR3 sequences, roughly an eighth of which are singletons. This clonotype has a count of ten or more. This sequence was found in a woman aged 30 to 39 with Graves' ophthalmopathy. Input material: blood.

Written as DNA, the CDR3 is TGTGCCAGCAGTGTACAGGGTGGTCAGCCCCAGCATTTT. Protein product: CASSVQGGQPQHF. The V and J genes are TRBV6-1 and TRBJ1-5; a weak D match, TRBD1 (6 bases). The V and J ends lost 4 bases and 6 bases respectively, with 10 bases between them. CDR1 and CDR2 from the germline V gene are MNHNS and SASEGT. The CDR3 is made up of 13 amino acids.